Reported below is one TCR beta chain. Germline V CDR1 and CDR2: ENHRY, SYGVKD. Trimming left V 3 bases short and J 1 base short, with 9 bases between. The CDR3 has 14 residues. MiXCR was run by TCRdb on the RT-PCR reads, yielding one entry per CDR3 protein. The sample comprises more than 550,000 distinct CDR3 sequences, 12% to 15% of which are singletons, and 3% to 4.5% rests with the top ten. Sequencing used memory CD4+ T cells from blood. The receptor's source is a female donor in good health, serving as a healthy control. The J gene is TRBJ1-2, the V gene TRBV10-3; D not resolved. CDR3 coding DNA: TGTGCCATCAGTGACGGGGAAAATAACTATGGCTACACCTTC. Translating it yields CAISDGENNYGYTF.